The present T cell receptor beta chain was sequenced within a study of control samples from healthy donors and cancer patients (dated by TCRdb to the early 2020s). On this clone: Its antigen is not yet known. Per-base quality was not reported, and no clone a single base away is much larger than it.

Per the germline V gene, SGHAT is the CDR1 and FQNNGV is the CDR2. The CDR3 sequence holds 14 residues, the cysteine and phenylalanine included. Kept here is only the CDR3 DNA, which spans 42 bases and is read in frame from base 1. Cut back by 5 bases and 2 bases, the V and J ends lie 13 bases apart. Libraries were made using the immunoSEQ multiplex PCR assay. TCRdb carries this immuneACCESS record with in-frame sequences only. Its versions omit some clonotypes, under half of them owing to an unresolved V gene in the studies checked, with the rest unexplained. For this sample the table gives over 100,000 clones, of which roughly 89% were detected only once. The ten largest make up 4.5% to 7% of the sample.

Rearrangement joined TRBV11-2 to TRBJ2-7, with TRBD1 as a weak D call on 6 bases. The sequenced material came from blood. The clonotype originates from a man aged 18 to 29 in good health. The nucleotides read TGTGCCAGCAGCCCTATCAGGGGCCCCTACGAGCAGTACTTC. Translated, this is CASSPIRGPYEQYF.